This T cell receptor (beta chain) was sequenced during a study of blood T cell repertoires in COVID-19. In the study overall: COVID-19 samples collected from the United States, Italy and Spain covered acute and convalescent phases. Sources were T cells, B-cell-depleted T cells, or PBMCs; the material itself was cDNA or gDNA.

After removal of 4 bases from V and 2 bases from J, the junction contained 2 bases not matched to a gene. Germline CDR1 MNHEY, CDR2 SVGAGI. The CDR3 totals 13 residues. How the authors handled the data: Scientists estimated how many nucleated cells there were by amplifying reference gene primers. The method was immunoSEQ multiplex PCR; TCRdb's version includes in-frame clones alone and lacks a portion of them. V and J calls and clone size follow that table, whereas D and trimming were derived from the DNA. Here the sample spans around 120,000 clones, about 85% being singletons. V and J are TRBV6-5 and TRBJ2-7; 7 bases fit TRBD2. This sequence was found in a man at least 80 years old with acute or convalescent COVID-19. The sequenced material came from peripheral blood. In DNA, the CDR3 is TGTGCCAGCAGTTTCGGGGGGACCTACGAGCAGTACTTC. Its translation: CASSFGGTYEQYF.